The 3 T cell receptor beta chains below come from one sample, sequenced in a study of shared clonotypes between healthy human individuals. Sequenced by immunoSEQ multiplex PCR; TCRdb stores in-frame clones only, minus some. This sample carries about 660,000 clones, about 74% of them seen once, and the ten largest clones take more than 1.5%. Sequencing was done on a sample of memory CD4+ T cells sorted from blood. The subset denotes: CD45RA-negative fraction. These receptors came from a woman under 40 in good health.

The CDR3 is CASSIAGRSHEQYF. The CDR3 DNA follows: TGTGCCAGTAGTATAGCCGGCCGTTCCCACGAGCAGTACTTC. This rearrangement joins TRBV19 to TRBJ2-7, with unresolved D. The CDR3 contains 14 residues. Per germline, CDR1 LNHDA and CDR2 SQIVND (reference sequence). The V gene lost 1 base and the J gene lost 5 bases, with 12 bases spanning the gap.

The genes are TRBV7-7 and TRBJ1-3; TRBD1 matches at 9 bases. CDR1 and CDR2 from the germline V gene are SSHAT and FNYEAQ (reference sequence). Trimming took 5 bases from V and 3 from J; bases not matched to a gene: 8. There are 16 residues in the CDR3. Here the CDR3 reads CASSPTTTGGGNTIYF. CDR3 in DNA: TGTGCCAGCAGCCCCACCACGACAGGGGGTGGAAACACCATATATTTT.

Note on this clone: The sample contains more than one DNA sequence encoding this CDR3. This chain joins TRBV29-1 and TRBJ2-7, with 10 nucleotides matching TRBD1. This CDR3 region has 14 residues. CDR1 is SQVTM and CDR2 is ANQGSEA in the germline V gene. V was pared by 6 bases and J by 4 bases, with 9 bases of the junction left unmatched. The CDR3 region has the DNA TGCAGCGTAGTCCCGGGACAGGGGACATACGAGCAGTACTTC. Residues: CSVVPGQGTYEQYF.